This T cell receptor (beta chain) was sequenced in a study of blood T cell repertoires in COVID-19. On the study more broadly: From T cells, B-cell-depleted T cells, or PBMCs came the material, which was cDNA or gDNA.

Measured with immunoSEQ multiplex PCR; TCRdb has only the in-frame clones, and not every one. The sample has around 300,000 clones, 80% to 90% seen once. Cohorts were assigned according to the clinical history that participants reported. Trimming took 2 bases from V and 9 from J; bases not matched to a gene: 2. Germline CDR1 and CDR2: SGHRS and YFSETQ. The CDR3 has 13 residues. The genes are TRBV5-1 and TRBJ1-1; 12 bases line up with TRBD1. The clonotype comes from a young woman who had recovered from COVID-19. The source material was PBMCs or T cells enriched from blood (not recorded which). The DNA for the CDR3 is TGCGCCAGCAGCTTAGGGACAGGGGGCAAAGCTTTCTTT. It specifies CASSLGTGGKAFF.